Here is one T cell receptor beta chain with its context. Its antigen remains unidentified. V gave up 8 bases and J gave up 2 bases, with 10 bases separating them. The CDR3 runs 13 residues. Germline assignment: CDR1 MNHEY and CDR2 SMNVEV (reference sequence). Since all of the isolated RNA was reverse transcribed, expressed TCRB transcripts were what got sequenced. Data came from immunoSEQ multiplex PCR; TCRdb stores just in-frame clones and leaves some out. The repertoire holds about 160,000 clones, with roughly 8% as singletons. The data derive from a study of beta chain features in type 1 diabetes. The authors took one heparinised blood draw, averaging about 120 mL, from each donor. Study outcomes and limitations: Type 1 diabetes patients had moderately but significantly shorter TCRB CDR3s in all four CD4+ subsets. The similarity of naive, central memory and Treg TCRB repertoires appeared greater among patients than among healthy donors. Fewer insertions but more deletions were seen at VDJ junctions in type 1 diabetes patients.

The specimen sequenced was central memory CD4+ T cells from blood. The V gene is TRBV27, the J gene TRBJ1-3; maybe TRBD1 (6 bases). This receptor was taken from a man aged 18 to 29 with type 1 diabetes. Written as DNA, the CDR3 is TGTGCCAGCTCCGGGACACCTGGAAACACCATATATTTT. Translation: CASSGTPGNTIYF.